These T cell receptor beta chains were read from a single sample in a study of CD8 T cells in Susac syndrome. TCRdb reprocessed the immunoSEQ multiplex PCR reads with MiXCR, giving one entry per CDR3 protein. This table has some 130,000 distinct CDR3 sequences, roughly 94% appearing once. Specimen: CD8+ T cells from PBMCs. These receptor sequences come from a human donor with Susac syndrome. Both conserved end residues are part of each CDR3. The order of the fields is V gene, J gene, D gene, clone size, CDR3 DNA, CDR3 protein. D genes are given only for firm matches. Where a row states a size, it is once, few, many or the class of an expanded clone; other rows omit it.

TRBV5-4	TRBJ2-3	-	-	TGTGCCAGCAGCTTAATCTATAGCACAGATACGCAGTATTTT	CASSLIYSTDTQYF
TRBV6-5	TRBJ1-2	-	-	TGTGCCAGCAGAAAAGGACATGGCTACACCTTC	CASRKGHGYTF
TRBV20-1	TRBJ2-1	TRBD2	-	TGCAGTGCTAGAGAGGATCTAGCGGTCTACAATGAGCAGTTCTTC	CSAREDLAVYNEQFF
TRBV9	TRBJ1-2	TRBD1	once	TGTGCCAGCAAGGACAGGGACCATGGCTACACCTTC	CASKDRDHGYTF
TRBV7-9	TRBJ1-5	TRBD1	-	TGTGCCAGCAGCTTAGAGACAGGGGGCGGTCAGCCCCAGCATTTT	CASSLETGGGQPQHF
TRBV7-2	TRBJ2-2	-	-	TGTGCCAGCAGCGGTGGGGCGGAGGGGAACACCGGGGAGCTGTTTTTT	CASSGGAEGNTGELFF
TRBV5-6	TRBJ1-1	-	-	TGTGCCAGCTTCTCGGTTGAGAACACTGAAGCTTTCTTT	CASFSVENTEAFF
TRBV4-1	TRBJ2-3	-	-	TGCGCCAGCAGCCAGGTCCTAGTTACCGCGGGAAACACAGATACGCAGTATTTT	CASSQVLVTAGNTDTQYF
TRBV19	TRBJ2-1	-	-	TGTGCCAGTAGTATTCAGGGTCGGAATGAGCAGTTCTTC	CASSIQGRNEQFF
TRBV12-3/TRBV12-4	TRBJ2-7	TRBD2	-	TGTGCCAGCTCTCCACCGGGACTAGCCTACGAGCAGTACTTC	CASSPPGLAYEQYF
TRBV5-1	TRBJ2-1	-	-	TGCGCCAGCAGCTTGGACTGGGGGAACACCTACAATGAGCAGTTCTTC	CASSLDWGNTYNEQFF
TRBV6-6	TRBJ1-2	-	once	TGTGCCTTAAAGGACGGAGACACAAACTATGGCTACACCTTC	CALKDGDTNYGYTF
TRBV29-1	TRBJ2-2	-	-	TGCAGCGTTGATCCGATACACTCGAACACCGGGGAGCTGTTTTTT	CSVDPIHSNTGELFF
TRBV5-6	TRBJ2-7	-	-	TGTGCCAGCAAATTGGGGGCCACCTACGAGCAGTACTTC	CASKLGATYEQYF
TRBV5-4	TRBJ2-1	-	-	TGTGCCAGCAGCTTACGGGACTATGAGCAGTTCTTC	CASSLRDYEQFF
TRBV7-7	TRBJ1-2	-	-	TGTGCTAGCAGCCAAGCACCCTCAAAGGGCACCTTC	CASSQAPSKGTF
TRBV27	TRBJ1-1	-	-	TGTGCCAGCAGTGGACGGGGAACTGAAGCTTTCTTT	CASSGRGTEAFF
TRBV4-1	TRBJ1-5	-	-	TGCGCCAGCAGCCAAGAGGTGTATAGCAATCAGCCCCAGCATTTT	CASSQEVYSNQPQHF
TRBV9	TRBJ1-5	-	-	TGTGCCAGCAGCGTAGAGGGGACTCCTAATCAGCCCCAGCATTTT	CASSVEGTPNQPQHF
TRBV4-1	TRBJ2-7	TRBD1	-	TGCGCCAGCAGCCAAGTGGGACAGGGATCCTACGAGCAGTACTTC	CASSQVGQGSYEQYF
TRBV7-3	TRBJ1-3	-	-	TGTGCCAGCAGCCGGGCGTTGGACACCATATATTTT	CASSRALDTIYF
TRBV7-9	TRBJ2-3	-	-	TGTGCCAGCAGCCGTCTTTCAGATACGCAGTATTTT	CASSRLSDTQYF
TRBV25-1	TRBJ1-1	-	-	TGTGCCAGCAGTGCAGATCATGTTGCTTTCTTT	CASSADHVAFF
TRBV20-1	TRBJ1-5	TRBD1	-	TGCAGTGCTAGAGAGATGGGACAGAATAGCAATCAGCCCCAGCATTTT	CSAREMGQNSNQPQHF
TRBV24-1	TRBJ1-1	-	once	TGTGCCACCACGGCAGGGTCCACTGAAGCTTTCTTT	CATTAGSTEAFF
TRBV4-1	TRBJ1-1	TRBD1	-	TGCGCCAGCAGCCAAGGGGAGACAGGGACCTATGAAGCTTTCTTT	CASSQGETGTYEAFF
TRBV28	TRBJ2-7	TRBD2	-	TGTGCCAGCAGCAAATTTAGCGGGACCAACTACGAGCAGTACTTC	CASSKFSGTNYEQYF
TRBV27	TRBJ2-1	TRBD2	-	TGTGCCAGCACCGGGGGGACCTCCTCCTACAATGAGCAGTTCTTC	CASTGGTSSYNEQFF
TRBV12-3/TRBV12-4	TRBJ2-3	-	-	TGTGCCATCGAAGGTGGGGGAGCCACAGATACGCAGTATTTT	CAIEGGGATDTQYF
TRBV28	TRBJ2-1	TRBD1	-	TGTGCCAGCCTAACCTACCGGGACAGGGGTGTGGATGAGCAGTTCTTC	CASLTYRDRGVDEQFF
TRBV12-3/TRBV12-4	TRBJ2-1	-	-	TGTGCCAGCAAACTGAACAATGAGCAGTTCTTC	CASKLNNEQFF
TRBV20-1	TRBJ1-2	-	-	TGCAGTGCTAGAGATTTAGATAGAATTTCCTATGGCTACACCTTC	CSARDLDRISYGYTF
TRBV15	TRBJ2-1	-	-	TGTGCCACCAGCAGCTCCGAAGGCAATGAGCAGTTCTTC	CATSSSEGNEQFF
TRBV4-1	TRBJ2-7	TRBD2	few	TGCGCCAGCAGCCAGACCGGACTAGGCACCTGGGAGCAGTACTTC	CASSQTGLGTWEQYF
TRBV5-4	TRBJ2-7	TRBD2	-	TGTGCCAGCAGCTTGGGGGCGGGAGGGACCTACGAGCAGTACTTC	CASSLGAGGTYEQYF
TRBV19	TRBJ1-1	-	few	TGTGCCAGTAGTAGTGGGAACACTGAAGCTTTCTTT	CASSSGNTEAFF
TRBV20-1	TRBJ2-7	TRBD1	-	TGCAGTGCTAGAGATCGGGCAGGGGGCTTCTACGAGCAGTACTTC	CSARDRAGGFYEQYF
TRBV12-3/TRBV12-4	TRBJ2-1	-	-	TGTGCCAGCAGTTTAGTTCGGGGCAATGAGCAGTTCTTC	CASSLVRGNEQFF
TRBV24-1	TRBJ2-1	-	-	TGTGCCACCAGCCCTCGAGAAGGCTTTCCTCGGGATGAGCAGTTCTTC	CATSPREGFPRDEQFF
TRBV13	TRBJ2-3	-	-	TGTGCCAGCAGCCCTACGTGGTCTAGCACAGATACGCAGTATTTT	CASSPTWSSTDTQYF
TRBV6-5	TRBJ1-2	-	few	TGTGCCAGCAGTTACGGCCCCCACATCGTCTTTGGCTACACCTTC	CASSYGPHIVFGYTF
TRBV15	TRBJ2-2	-	-	TGTGCCACCAGCAGAGATGGGGACACCGGGGAGCTGTTTTTT	CATSRDGDTGELFF
TRBV20-1	TRBJ2-1	-	-	TGCAGTGCTAGACCTCGGACTGGTAATGAGCAGTTCTTC	CSARPRTGNEQFF
TRBV27	TRBJ2-3	-	-	TGTGCCAGCGGGATTTACAGCACAGATACGCAGTATTTT	CASGIYSTDTQYF
TRBV7-8	TRBJ2-7	-	-	TGTGCCAGCAGCTTACCGATCGGAGGGGGGGACCAAGACTTC	CASSLPIGGGDQDF
TRBV3-1	TRBJ2-1	-	once	TGTGCCAGCAGCCAACTAGGTGTAGTTGAGGAGTTCTTC	CASSQLGVVEEFF
TRBV4-2	TRBJ2-3	TRBD2	-	TGTGCCAGCAGCCACGGGACTACCGAAACCCCGGCAGATACGCAGTATTTT	CASSHGTTETPADTQYF
TRBV7-9	TRBJ2-7	TRBD1	-	TGTGCCAGCGGGGACAGGGGCCCCTACGAGCAGTACTTC	CASGDRGPYEQYF
TRBV5-1	TRBJ2-1	-	-	TGCGCCAGCAGCTTGGATGATGAGCAGTTCTTC	CASSLDDEQFF